This T cell receptor (beta chain) was recorded in a study of T-cell memory formation after mild COVID-19 (dated by TCRdb to about 2021). In terms of the full investigation: TCR sequence clusters from the two donors were largely donor specific. The cohort was made up of two young adult volunteers, one female and one male, who were previously healthy. In a couple of donors, T-cell clones that expanded and contracted after mild COVID-19 were tracked by sequencing TCRalpha and TCRbeta repertoires over time.

Here is what the overall study found, with its caveats: Contracting CD4+ clones appeared mostly in the CM and EM memory subsets, whereas CD8+ clones were enriched in EMRA. Only two mild cases were covered in the study, and larger cohorts including severe cases with pre-infection samples were considered necessary. Some responding clones were detected in pre-infection memory, suggesting pre-existing cross-reactive memory T cells joined the SARS-CoV-2 response. Balanced CD4/CD8 phenotypes were observed for clones contracting from day 15 to 85, whereas a bias towards CD4+ was observed for a second wave of clones expanding from day 15 to 37. The second-wave clones that peaked on day 37 were not confirmed to be SARS-CoV-2 specific.

The sample holds a few counts of this clonotype. Which antigen it targets is not known. No qualities accompany the bases; no much larger clone lies one base away. Ficoll-Paque density gradient centrifugation was used to isolate PBMCs. Sequencing used an Illumina NovaSeq 6000. TCRalpha and TCRbeta cDNA libraries were built by 5'RACE with constant-segment primers, adding sample barcodes and unique molecular identifiers. Trizol reagent was used to extract RNA from every sample. Library amplification was performed in two PCR steps, and a second sample barcode and Illumina TruSeq adapters were introduced in the second step. Sequencing of the libraries was done on an Illumina NovaSeq, producing 2 x 150 bp paired-end reads. As for how the authors treated the data: The reads were demultiplexed and collapsed into UMI-guided consensus sequences using migec v1.2.7. Using mixcr v2.1.11, UMI consensuses were aligned to TRA and TRB V and J templates and then assembled into clonotypes. A clonotype was counted as expanded or contracted only when both edgeR and NoisET called the clonotype significant, with the noise models trained on biological replicates. For edgeR calls, a false discovery rate-adjusted p below 0.01 and a log2 fold-change threshold of 1 were applied. As an exploratory analysis of dynamics, max-normalized trajectories of the 1000 most abundant clonotypes were examined by PCA with hierarchical clustering. Separately sequenced CD4+ and CD8+ repertoires were used to assign the CD4 or CD8 phenotype of responding clones. TCRdb trimmed the raw reads at Q25, called clones with MiXCR and kept productive beta chains. Identical CDR3 protein sequences are pooled into one entry, listed with their most common genes and DNA. The V and J calls were not made by the authors but by TCRdb's processing. This sample holds about 290,000 distinct CDR3 sequences; about a sixth were observed only once. Over 20% of the sample is held by the ten biggest clonotypes.

CDR1 is given as DFQATT and CDR2 as SNEGSKA, both from the germline V gene (reference sequence). From cysteine to phenylalanine, the CDR3 is 16 amino acids long. The retained sequence is limited to the CDR3, 48 bases, with the frame set at the first base. V has 6 bases trimmed and J has 0 bases trimmed; junction bases matching no gene number 9. The rearranged segments are TRBV20-1 and TRBJ2-1, with 9 bases aligning to TRBD2. The material sequenced was PBMCs or a T cell subset sorted from them (not recorded which). The receptor was derived from a man aged 18 to 30 who had mild COVID-19 (a few samples of this study predate the infection). The sample titles of this study are shuffled in the database, so cell type and time point are left out; the donor was told from shared clones. The bases are TGCAGTGCCAGACTAGCGGACGGGGCCTCCTACAATGAGCAGTTCTTC. It translates to CSARLADGASYNEQFF.